Given below is one T cell receptor (beta chain) in context. The sample is drawn from a study of long-term antiretroviral therapy in people with HIV. The CDR3 sequence is 15 residues long. Looked up from germline, CDR1 is MNHEY and CDR2 is SVGAGI. The V end lost 2 bases, the J end lost 8 bases, and 15 bases lay between the germline ends. Survey-level immunoSEQ v3.0 assays were run. The repertoire was sequenced with immunoSEQ multiplex PCR; TCRdb's copy has only in-frame clones and lacks some. The repertoire consists of 20,000 to 25,000 clones, with 75% to 90% occurring once and the leading ten covering under 9.5%.

The gene calls are TRBV6-5 and TRBJ1-4; TRBD1 might be the D (5 bases). The source is a woman aged 40 to 55 with HIV. The sample was unsorted PBMCs, taken 1.2 years after starting antiretroviral therapy. The DNA of the CDR3 is TGTGCCAGCAGTTACGGTTGGGGACGAGAGGAAAAACTGTTTTTT. Translation gives CASSYGWGREEKLFF.